The clone carrying this T cell receptor beta chain was counted a few times. Its matching antigen is unknown. TCRdb ran MiXCR on the reads and lists one entry per CDR3 protein. Here the sample spans 250,000 or so distinct CDR3 sequences, 15% to 20% being singletons. CDR1 and CDR2 from the germline V gene are SGHAT and FQNNGV. The CDR3 runs 12 residues. Trimming left V 7 bases short and J 7 bases short, with 13 bases between. This record belongs to a study of T cell repertoires in cytomegalovirus infection. Study information: Public signatures in TCR beta pointed to CMV infection and matching HLA type.

Study-level findings and limits: HLA-C-restricted CMV-specific TCR beta clonotypes were dominant in the ex vivo response. Totalled public TCR beta family frequency picked out people who carried CMV plus the relevant HLA.

The genes are TRBV11-2 and TRBJ2-5; tentatively, D is TRBD1 (5 bases). The sequencing sample was made of CD8+ T cells from PBMCs. The receptor comes from a human donor in good health (CMV status not recorded). Some clones in this sample may be carry-over from other donors' samples. CDR3 protein: CASNPGTGTQYF. DNA for the CDR3: TGTGCCAGCAATCCTGGCACAGGGACCCAGTACTTC.